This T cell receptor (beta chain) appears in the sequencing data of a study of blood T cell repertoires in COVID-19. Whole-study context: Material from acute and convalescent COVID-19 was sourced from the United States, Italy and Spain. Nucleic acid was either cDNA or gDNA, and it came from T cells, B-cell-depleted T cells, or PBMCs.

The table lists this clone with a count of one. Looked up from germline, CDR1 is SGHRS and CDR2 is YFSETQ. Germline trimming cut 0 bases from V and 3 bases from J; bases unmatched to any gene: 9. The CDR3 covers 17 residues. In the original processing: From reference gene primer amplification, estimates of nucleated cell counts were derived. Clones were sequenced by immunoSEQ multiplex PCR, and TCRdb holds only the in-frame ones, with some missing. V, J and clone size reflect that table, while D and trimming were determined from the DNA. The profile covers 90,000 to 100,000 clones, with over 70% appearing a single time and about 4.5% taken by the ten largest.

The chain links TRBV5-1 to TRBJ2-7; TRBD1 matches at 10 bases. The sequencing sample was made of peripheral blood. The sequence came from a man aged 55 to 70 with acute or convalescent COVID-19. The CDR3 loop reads CASSLGGTGVVFYEQYF. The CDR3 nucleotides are TGCGCCAGCAGCTTGGGTGGGACAGGGGTCGTATTCTACGAGCAGTACTTC. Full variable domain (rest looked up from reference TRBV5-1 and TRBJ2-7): KAGVTQTPRYLIKTRGQQVTLSCSPISGHRSVSWYQQTPGQGLQFLFEYFSETQRNKGNFPGRFSGRQFSNSRSEMNVSTLELGDSALYLCASSLGGTGVVFYEQYFGPGTRLTVT.